This T cell receptor beta chain appears in the sequencing data of a study of read filtering for tumor transcriptome and immune sequencing. CDR3 length equals 16 residues. V lost 3 bases, J lost 1 base, and 12 bases lay in between. Germline-derived CDR1 and CDR2 are LNHNV and YYDKDF (reference sequence). In its sample, this clonotype was seen a few times. This library used roughly 400 ng RNA and molecular barcoded adaptors spanning alpha/delta and beta/gamma chains. TCRdb used MiXCR to reprocess the reads, holding one entry per CDR3 protein. Seen here are 100,000 to 150,000 distinct CDR3 sequences, 10% to 15% observed once, and the top ten hold roughly 9.6%.

The gene calls are TRBV15 and TRBJ2-2; D may match TRBD1 or TRBD2 (5 bases each). This clonotype was obtained from a donor aged 40 or over with multiple myeloma. The sequencing input was a population of CD138-negative cells sorted from bone marrow. CDR3 sequence (DNA): TGTGCCACCAGCAGCCCCGAGGGGCTGAACACCGGGGAGCTGTTTTTT. This sequence encodes CATSSPEGLNTGELFF.